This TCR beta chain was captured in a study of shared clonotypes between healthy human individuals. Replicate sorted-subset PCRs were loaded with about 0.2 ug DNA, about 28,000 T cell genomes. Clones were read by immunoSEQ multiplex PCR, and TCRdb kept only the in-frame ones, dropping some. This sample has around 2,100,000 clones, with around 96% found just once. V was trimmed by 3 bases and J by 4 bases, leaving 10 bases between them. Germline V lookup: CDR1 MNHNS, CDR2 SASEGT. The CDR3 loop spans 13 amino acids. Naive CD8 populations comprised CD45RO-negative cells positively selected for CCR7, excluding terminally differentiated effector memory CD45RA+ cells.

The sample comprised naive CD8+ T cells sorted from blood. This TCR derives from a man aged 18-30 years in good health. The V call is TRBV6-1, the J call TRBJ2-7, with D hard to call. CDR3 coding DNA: TGTGCCAGCAGTGATTGGCTGCCGTACGAGCAGTACTTC. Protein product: CASSDWLPYEQYF.